One and the same sample provided the 8 T cell receptor beta chains below, sequenced in a study of T cells in Graves' hyperthyroidism and ophthalmopathy. Amplified TCR beta CDR3 regions derived from RNA transcripts. During a first-round RT-PCR of the TCR CDR3, the HTBI primer set was used. TCRdb reprocessed the multiplex PCR reads via MiXCR and lists one record per CDR3 protein. The table shows more than 350,000 distinct CDR3 sequences, with approximately 15% occurring only once. The specimen was blood. The receptors were gathered from a woman in her 30s with Graves' ophthalmopathy.

This clonotype was detected many times. The chain carries TRBV18 and TRBJ1-4; D perhaps matches TRBD1 (5 bases). This CDR3 region has 15 residues. V was clipped by 3 bases and J by 6 bases, with 14 bases between them. From germline, CDR1 is KGHSH and CDR2 LQKENI. This CDR3 is CASSPQVQGDEKLFF. CDR3 sequence (DNA): TGTGCCAGCTCACCTCAGGTGCAGGGTGATGAAAAACTGTTTTTT. The variable domain in full, completed from reference TRBV18 and TRBJ1-4, reads NAGVMQNPRHLVRRRGQEARLRCSPMKGHSHVYWYRQLPEEGLKFMVYLQKENIIDESGMPKERFSAEFPKEGPSILRIQQVVRGDSAAYFCASSPQVQGDEKLFFGSGTQLSVL.

This clonotype was recorded at least ten times. V usage is TRBV4-2 and J usage is TRBJ1-6; a possible D gene is TRBD1 (5 bases). The length of the CDR3 is 18 residues. Germline CDR1 and CDR2: LGHNA and YNFKEQ. Trimming stripped 3 bases from V and 13 bases from J, with 28 bases between. The CDR3 DNA is TGTGCCAGCAGCCATTTCCGACCCCAAGGGGCCAATAGGCTCCCCCTCCACTTT. Translated, it gives CASSHFRPQGANRLPLHF.

In this sample, this clonotype turned up a few times. A single base separates this from a much larger clone, so it may be a read error. The V call is TRBV20-1, the J call TRBJ2-2; 7 bases map to TRBD1. Germline lookup yields CDR1 DFQATT and CDR2 SNEGSKA (reference sequence). This CDR3 comprises 14 residues. The J segment lost 6 bases and the V segment lost 4 bases, leaving 8 bases of the junction unmatched. The CDR3: CSAKAAGGPGELFF. As DNA, the CDR3 is TGCAGTGCTAAAGCTGCAGGGGGTCCCGGGGAGCTGTTTTTT.

This clonotype appeared many times. This rearrangement joins TRBV6-1 to TRBJ1-1; 8 bases agree with TRBD1. The CDR3 is 14 residues long. Germline assignment: CDR1 MNHNS and CDR2 SASEGT. J gave up 5 bases and V 7 bases, and 9 bases lay outside the gene matches. The DNA for the CDR3 is TGTGCCAGCAACCTCAGGGGGCAGGAGACTGAAGCTTTCTTT. Protein: CASNLRGQETEAFF.

This clonotype appeared many times. This chain links TRBV20-1 with TRBJ1-1, with D perhaps TRBD1 (6 bases). Per germline, CDR1 DFQATT and CDR2 SNEGSKA (reference sequence). Trimming cost V 6 bases and J 5 bases, with 16 bases left between them. The CDR3 is 13 residues long. The CDR3 nucleotides are TGCAGTGCCCGAACAGGGTTGGAAACTGAAGCTTTCTTT. Its translation is CSARTGLETEAFF.

The sample holds many counts of this clonotype. This CDR3 is CASSQGVPGATGRELFF. The CDR3 DNA reads as TGTGCCAGCAGCCAAGGTGTGCCGGGGGCTACTGGGAGGGAGCTGTTTTTT. The chain links TRBV3-1 to TRBJ2-2, with D possibly called TRBD1 or TRBD2 (6 bases each). CDR1 is LGHDT and CDR2 is YNNKEL in the germline V gene (reference sequence). The V end lost 1 base, the J end lost 9 bases, and 21 bases lay between the germline ends. The CDR3 has 17 residues.

Concerning this clonotype: A much larger clone is a single base away; this may be a read error. The J gene is TRBJ1-1, the V gene TRBV6-1, with D unresolved. Germline CDR1 reads MNHNS; CDR2 reads SASEGT. This CDR3 spans 15 amino acids. Here the CDR3 reads CASSELAPMNAEAFF. The CDR3 DNA sequence: TGTGCCAGCAGTGAACTTGCGCCCATGAACGCTGAAGCTTTCTTT.

This clonotype came up a few times. This chain uses TRBV14 with TRBJ2-5; the D is unclear. The V end was cut by 2 bases, the J end by 1 base, with 5 bases between. CDR3 length: 13 amino acids. CDR1 SGHDN and CDR2 FVKESK come from the germline V gene. The CDR3 protein is CASSQNRQETQYF. The CDR3 DNA reads as TGTGCCAGCAGCCAAAATCGCCAAGAGACCCAGTACTTC.